The 13 T cell receptor beta chains below were found in one sample sequenced in a study of PD-L1 blockade in urothelial cancer. Time point in this sample: peripheral blood 6 weeks after treatment start. Measured with immunoSEQ multiplex PCR; TCRdb has only the in-frame clones, and not every one. Among about 130,000 clones, 86% were seen once, and the ten largest hold 2% to 3%. This specimen was PBMCs, taken around atezolizumab (anti-PD-L1) treatment. These TCRs come from a man aged 50 or older with urothelial cancer.

This chain uses TRBV11-1 with TRBJ2-3; D may be TRBD2 (6 bases). V was trimmed by 8 bases and J by 4 bases, leaving 19 bases between them. The germline gives CDR1 SGHAT, CDR2 FQDESV (reference sequence). The CDR3 contains 15 residues. CDR3: CASREYIVGADTQYF. In nucleotides, the CDR3 is TGTGCCAGCCGGGAGTACATAGTAGGAGCAGATACGCAGTATTTT.

This chain joins TRBV6-5 and TRBJ1-2; 8 bases map to TRBD1. This CDR3 region has 16 residues. Germline lookup yields CDR1 MNHEY and CDR2 SVGAGI. Trimming cost V 0 bases and J 6 bases; bases outside gene matches: 9. CDR3 protein: CASSYSFQGAVDGYTF. The CDR3 coding sequence is TGTGCCAGCAGTTACTCCTTTCAGGGGGCAGTGGATGGCTACACCTTC.

Here the CDR3 reads CASSLDSHREQYF. The CDR3 bases are TGCGCCAGCAGCTTGGACAGCCATAGGGAGCAGTACTTC. V is TRBV5-1 and J is TRBJ2-7; unclear D gene. V lost 0 bases to trimming and J lost 7 bases, with 11 bases between them. The CDR3 runs 13 residues. Germline CDR1 reads SGHRS; CDR2 reads YFSETQ.

The J gene is TRBJ1-1, the V gene TRBV28; D is ambiguous. The CDR3 loop spans 12 amino acids. The germline gives CDR1 MDHEN, CDR2 SYDVKM. The V and J ends lost 0 bases and 8 bases respectively, with 7 bases between them. The DNA for the CDR3 is TGTGCCAGCAGTTTATGGTTGAGAGAAGCTTTCTTT. Residues: CASSLWLREAFF.

This rearrangement joins TRBV30 to TRBJ2-1; 10 bases map to TRBD2. J gave up 7 bases and V 4 bases, and 1 base lay outside the gene matches. Germline loops: CDR1 GTSNPN, CDR2 SVGIG (reference sequence). The CDR3 consists of 12 residues. The CDR3 loop reads CAWTSGSNEQFF. The CDR3 nucleotides are TGTGCCTGGACTAGCGGGAGTAATGAGCAGTTCTTC.

There are a few counts of this clone. The J gene is TRBJ1-6, the V gene TRBV28, with TRBD1 matching over 8 bases. Germline-derived CDR1 and CDR2 are MDHEN and SYDVKM. This CDR3 region has 16 residues. The V gene end was trimmed by 6 bases and the J gene end by 6 bases; junction bases not matched to a gene: 10. CDR3 sequence: CASRYRTGSSNSPLHF. CDR3 DNA sequence: TGTGCCAGCAGATACCGGACAGGGTCGTCTAATTCACCCCTCCACTTT.

This clone was recorded once. The genes are TRBV5-1 and TRBJ1-1, with 9 positions matching TRBD1. V trimming: 2 bases; J trimming: 2 bases; junction bases outside the gene matches: 1. Germline V CDR1 and CDR2: SGHRS, YFSETQ. The CDR3 has 14 amino acids. This chain's CDR3 is CASSFTGGNTEAFF. CDR3 sequence (DNA): TGCGCCAGCAGCTTTACAGGGGGCAACACTGAAGCTTTCTTT.

V is TRBV2 and J is TRBJ2-1; TRBD2 agrees at 11 bases. Per the germline V gene, CDR1 is SNHLY and CDR2 is FYNNEI. This CDR3 has 14 residues. Trimming removed 6 bases from V and 7 bases from J; junction bases left unmatched: 5. The CDR3 here is CASRRLAGLNEQFF. The CDR3, as DNA: TGTGCCAGCAGGAGACTAGCGGGATTGAATGAGCAGTTCTTC.

This rearrangement joins TRBV5-6 to TRBJ1-1; 8 nucleotides match TRBD1. The CDR3 consists of 13 residues. V shed 5 bases and J 5 bases; nucleotides not matched to a gene: 5. Germline-derived CDR1 and CDR2 are SGHDT and YYEEEE. Here the CDR3 DNA reads TGTGCCAGCAGTCAACAGGGGGGAACTGAAGCTTTCTTT. Protein product: CASSQQGGTEAFF.

This clone was counted a single time. The chain joins TRBV6-5 to TRBJ2-5; 8 bases are a match to TRBD2. CDR3 size: 13 residues. CDR1 is MNHEY and CDR2 is SVGAGI in the germline V gene. The junction had 7 bases not matched to a gene; V was cut back by 9 bases and J by 4 bases. CDR3 region: CARKAGEAETQYF. The CDR3 nucleotides are TGTGCCAGAAAAGCGGGAGAGGCAGAGACCCAGTACTTC.

Points on this clone: Other DNA sequences in the same sample also yield this CDR3. The chain links TRBV6-5 to TRBJ2-5; 8 nucleotides agree with TRBD1. Germline V gene data show CDR1 as MNHEY and CDR2 as SVGAGI. The trim removed 6 bases at V and 3 bases at J, leaving 3 bases unmatched. The CDR3 is made up of 13 amino acids. CDR3 sequence: CASSRTGKETQYF. Here the CDR3 DNA reads TGTGCCAGCAGCCGGACAGGGAAAGAGACCCAGTACTTC.

The gene calls are TRBV6-5 and TRBJ1-2; 8 bases fit TRBD1. V lost 8 bases and J lost 3; bases outside the gene matches: 2. CDR3 length: 12 amino acids. CDR1 and CDR2 (germline): MNHEY, SVGAGI. The CDR3 DNA reads TGTGCCAGCCAACAGGGGGACTATGGCTACACCTTC. Protein: CASQQGDYGYTF.

This sequence joins TRBV28 and TRBJ1-2; 10 bases line up with TRBD1. V trimming: 2 bases; J trimming: 6 bases; junction bases outside the gene matches: 3. The CDR3 totals 14 residues. CDR1 is MDHEN, CDR2 SYDVKM, per germline. CDR3 sequence reads: CASSLVTGGNGYTF. DNA for the CDR3: TGTGCCAGCAGTTTAGTGACAGGGGGCAATGGCTACACCTTC.